Described below is a single T cell receptor (beta chain) sequence and its context. This sample is drawn from a study of blood T cell repertoires in COVID-19. In the authors' workflow: Amplification with reference gene primers provided the estimates of nucleated cell counts. Generated by immunoSEQ multiplex PCR, the TCRdb table keeps only in-frame clones and is missing some. The V and J calls and clone size are taken from that table; D and trimming were inferred from the DNA. The table records 230,000 or so clones, 85% to 90% of them present only once. Between the trimmed V and J ends, which lost 2 bases and 3 bases, there was a span of 17 bases. This CDR3 comprises 17 residues. CDR1 SGHTA and CDR2 FQGNSA come from the germline V gene.

Specimen: peripheral blood. The chain employs TRBV7-2 and TRBJ1-3; possible D gene TRBD1, 5 bases. The receptor was derived from a woman aged 55-70 years with COVID-19, enrolled during active disease. The DNA of the CDR3 is TGTGCCAGCAGCTTATTGGGTGGGGCATTTCGTGGAAACACCATATATTTT. Translating gives CASSLLGGAFRGNTIYF.